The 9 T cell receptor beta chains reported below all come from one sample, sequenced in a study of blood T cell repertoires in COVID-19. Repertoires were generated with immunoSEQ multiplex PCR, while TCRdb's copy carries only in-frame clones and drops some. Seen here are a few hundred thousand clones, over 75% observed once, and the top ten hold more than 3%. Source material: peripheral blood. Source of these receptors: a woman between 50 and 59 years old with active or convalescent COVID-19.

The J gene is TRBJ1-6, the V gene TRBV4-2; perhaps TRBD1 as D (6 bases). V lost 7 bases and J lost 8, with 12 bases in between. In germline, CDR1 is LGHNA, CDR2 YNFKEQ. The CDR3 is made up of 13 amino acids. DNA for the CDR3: TGTGCCAGCAACCCACACAGGGATTCACCCCTCCACTTT. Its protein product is CASNPHRDSPLHF.

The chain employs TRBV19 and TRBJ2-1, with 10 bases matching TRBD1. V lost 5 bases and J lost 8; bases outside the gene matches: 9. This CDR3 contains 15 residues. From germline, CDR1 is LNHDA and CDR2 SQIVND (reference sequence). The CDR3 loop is CASSVDRGPGDEQFF. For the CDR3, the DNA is TGTGCCAGTAGTGTTGACAGGGGGCCTGGGGATGAGCAGTTCTTC.

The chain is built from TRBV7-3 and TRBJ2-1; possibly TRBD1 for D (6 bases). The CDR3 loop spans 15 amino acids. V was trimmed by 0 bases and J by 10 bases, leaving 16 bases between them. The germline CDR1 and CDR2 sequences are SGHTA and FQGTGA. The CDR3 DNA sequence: TGTGCCAGCAGCTTAACGCCTGGACAGACGGTGGAGCAGTTCTTC. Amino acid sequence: CASSLTPGQTVEQFF.

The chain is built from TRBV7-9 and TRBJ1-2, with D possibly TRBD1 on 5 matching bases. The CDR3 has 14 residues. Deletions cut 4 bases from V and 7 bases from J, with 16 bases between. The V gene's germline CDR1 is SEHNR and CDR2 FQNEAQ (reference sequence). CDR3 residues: CASSSEGRGVGYTF. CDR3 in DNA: TGTGCCAGCAGCTCGGAAGGGCGGGGGGTTGGCTACACCTTC. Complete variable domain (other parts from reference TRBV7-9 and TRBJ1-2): DTGVSQNPRHKITKRGQNVTFRCDPISEHNRLYWYRQTLGQGPEFLTYFQNEAQLEKSRLLSDRFSAERPKGSFSTLEIQRTEQGDSAMYLCASSSEGRGVGYTFGSGTRLTVV.

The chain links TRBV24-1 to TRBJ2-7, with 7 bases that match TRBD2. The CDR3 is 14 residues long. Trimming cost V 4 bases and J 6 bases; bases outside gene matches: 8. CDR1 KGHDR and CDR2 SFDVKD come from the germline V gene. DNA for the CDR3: TGTGCCACCAGTGACCCCCGGACTAGTAGCGAGCAGTACTTC. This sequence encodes CATSDPRTSSEQYF.

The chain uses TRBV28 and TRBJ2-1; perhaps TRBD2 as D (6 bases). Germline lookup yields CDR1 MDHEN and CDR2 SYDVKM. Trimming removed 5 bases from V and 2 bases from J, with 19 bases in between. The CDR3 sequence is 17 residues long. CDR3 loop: CASSEVSGAEPYNEQFF. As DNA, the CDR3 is TGTGCCAGCAGTGAGGTTAGCGGAGCAGAGCCCTACAATGAGCAGTTCTTC.

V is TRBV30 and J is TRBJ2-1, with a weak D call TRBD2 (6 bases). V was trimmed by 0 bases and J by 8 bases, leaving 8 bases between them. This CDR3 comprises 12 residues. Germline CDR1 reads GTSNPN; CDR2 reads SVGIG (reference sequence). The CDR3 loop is CAWSVRGDEQFF. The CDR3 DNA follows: TGTGCCTGGAGTGTACGCGGGGATGAGCAGTTCTTC.

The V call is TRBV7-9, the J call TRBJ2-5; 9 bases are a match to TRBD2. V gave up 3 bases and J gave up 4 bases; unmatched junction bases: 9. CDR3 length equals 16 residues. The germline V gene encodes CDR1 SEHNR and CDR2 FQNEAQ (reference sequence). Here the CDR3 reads CASSFRSGSDLETQYF. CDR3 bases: TGTGCCAGCAGCTTCCGTAGCGGGAGCGACCTAGAGACCCAGTACTTC.

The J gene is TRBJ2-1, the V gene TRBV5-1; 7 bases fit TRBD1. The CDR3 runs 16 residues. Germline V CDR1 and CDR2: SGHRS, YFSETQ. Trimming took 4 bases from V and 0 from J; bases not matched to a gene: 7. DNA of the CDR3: TGCGCCAGCAGCCGACGGAAGGGGGCCTCCTACAATGAGCAGTTCTTC. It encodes CASSRRKGASYNEQFF.